Below are 17 T cell receptor beta chains sequenced from a single sample in a study of response to subunit inactivated influenza vaccine. Each CDR3 protein gets one entry after TCRdb re-called the RT-PCR reads with MiXCR. Altogether about 480,000 distinct CDR3 sequences are present, 10% to 15% being singletons, with the ten largest covering over 10%. The material sequenced was PBMCs from blood, taken roughly 45 days after vaccination. The receptor source for this set is a man aged 45-60 years who received an inactivated influenza vaccine.

The chain recombines TRBV7-2 with TRBJ1-5; no reliable D call. Germline assignment: CDR1 SGHTA and CDR2 FQGNSA. The CDR3 extends over 15 amino acids. Trimming stripped 1 base from V and 6 bases from J, with 13 bases between. The chain's CDR3 is CASSLGGSATQPQHF. The CDR3 DNA is TGTGCCAGCAGCTTAGGAGGGTCAGCCACTCAGCCCCAGCATTTT.

This chain joins TRBV7-2 and TRBJ2-7, with 8 bases that match TRBD2. The CDR3 covers 15 residues. Trimming took 3 bases from V and 2 from J; bases not matched to a gene: 6. Germline CDR1 is SGHTA and CDR2 is FQGNSA. The CDR3 loop is CASSFGAGGPYEQYF. CDR3 in DNA: TGTGCCAGCAGCTTTGGGGCGGGAGGTCCCTACGAGCAGTACTTC.

This clonotype was counted a few times. V is TRBV9 and J is TRBJ2-7, with D maybe TRBD1 (5 bases). V dropped 4 bases and J dropped 7 bases, with 15 bases sitting between them. Germline lookup yields CDR1 SGDLS and CDR2 YYNGEE. The CDR3 is 13 amino acids. Here the CDR3 reads CASSQGHFGEQYF. The CDR3 coding sequence is TGTGCCAGCAGCCAGGGCCACTTCGGGGAGCAGTACTTC.

This clonotype came up a few times. Germline is not matched at one junction end, which may reflect a read error. CDR3 region: CASSLETRDRGRF. CDR3 sequence (DNA): TGCGCCAGCAGCTTGGAAACCAGAGACAGGGGCCGCTTC. The rearrangement joins TRBV5-1 to TRBJ1-2, with 8 bases matching TRBD1. Per the germline V gene, CDR1 is SGHRS and CDR2 is YFSETQ. CDR3 length equals 13 residues.

This clonotype was detected only once. This chain uses TRBV3-1 with TRBJ2-2; no clear D gene. The germline V and J ends were trimmed by 1 base and 7 bases, with 13 bases remaining between them. Germline V CDR1 and CDR2: LGHDT, YNNKEL (reference sequence). The CDR3 length is 15 residues. CDR3 in DNA: TGTGCCAGCAGCCAAGGTCGGCTAGTCGGCGGGGAGCTGTTTTTT. This gives the protein CASSQGRLVGGELFF.

V gene TRBV28 combines with J gene TRBJ1-3; no clear D. The CDR3 extends over 14 amino acids. Trimming removed 3 bases at V and 7 bases at J, with 13 bases between. Germline CDR1 is MDHEN and CDR2 is SYDVKM. The DNA for the CDR3 is TGTGCCAGCAGTTTGACCCCCGCCAGGAACACCATATATTTT. Its protein product is CASSLTPARNTIYF.

The chain combines TRBV6-2 or TRBV6-3 with TRBJ2-7; D might be TRBD2 (6 bases). The germline V gene has CDR1 MNHEY and CDR2 SVGEGT. The length of the CDR3 is 17 residues. V was cut by 3 bases and J by 5 bases, with 23 bases left in between. The CDR3 DNA follows: TGTGCCAGCAGTTATGGGAGGCTTCTTCAACAATCCCACGAGCAGTACTTC. Protein product: CASSYGRLLQQSHEQYF.

The chain uses TRBV25-1 and TRBJ2-4, with 11 bases fitting TRBD2. The CDR3 runs to 14 residues. Germline loops: CDR1 MGHDK, CDR2 SYGVNS. The trim removed 6 bases at V and 8 bases at J, leaving 6 bases unmatched. CDR3 sequence: CASSVAGGVDIQYF. As DNA, the CDR3 is TGTGCCAGCAGCGTAGCGGGGGGGGTGGACATTCAGTACTTC.

The genes are TRBV7-8 and TRBJ2-7; 12 bases agree with TRBD2. V shed 3 bases and J 2 bases; nucleotides not matched to a gene: 5. Germline CDR1 SGHVS, CDR2 FQNEAQ. The CDR3 is 16 residues long. This chain's CDR3 is CASSFSSGRDPYEQYF. DNA for the CDR3: TGTGCCAGCAGCTTCTCTAGCGGGAGGGACCCCTACGAGCAGTACTTC.

This chain joins TRBV6-5 and TRBJ2-3; tentative D call: TRBD2 (5 bases). V was shortened by 4 bases and J by 4 bases, with 21 bases between the two germline ends. The germline CDR1 and CDR2 sequences are MNHEY and SVGAGI. The CDR3 extends over 17 amino acids. The CDR3 DNA follows: TGTGCCAGCAGTTCCGATCGGGGAAGCCCCAGCTCAGATACGCAGTATTTT. This sequence encodes CASSSDRGSPSSDTQYF.

This clonotype was counted many times. The chain recombines TRBV12-3 or TRBV12-4 with TRBJ1-3, with D possibly matching TRBD1 (6 bases). Between the trimmed V and J ends, which lost 6 bases and 0 bases, there was a span of 12 bases. The CDR3 extends over 15 amino acids. Here the CDR3 reads CASSKQGLSGNTIYF. The CDR3 coding sequence is TGTGCCAGCAGCAAACAGGGCCTCTCTGGAAACACCATATATTTT.

The chain couples TRBV6-1 to TRBJ1-2, with no clear D. CDR1 MNHNS and CDR2 SASEGT come from the germline V gene. The CDR3 totals 13 residues. The V end was cut by 3 bases, the J end by 8 bases, with 13 bases between. The CDR3 loop reads CASSDQTYLGYTF. CDR3 DNA sequence: TGTGCCAGCAGTGACCAGACGTACCTAGGCTACACCTTC.

This clonotype was seen ten or more times. This chain joins TRBV29-1 and TRBJ2-7; no definite D call. CDR3 size: 14 residues. V was shortened by 4 bases and J by 4 bases, with 17 bases between the two germline ends. Germline loops: CDR1 SQVTM, CDR2 ANQGSEA. CDR3 protein: CSVGQRTESYEQYF. CDR3 coding DNA: TGCAGCGTTGGTCAGCGAACAGAGAGTTACGAGCAGTACTTC.

This clonotype was detected ten times or more. V is TRBV20-1 and J is TRBJ2-3; D is uncertain. The germline CDR1 and CDR2 sequences are DFQATT and SNEGSKA (reference sequence). This CDR3 has 14 amino acids. Trimming removed 6 bases from V and 2 bases from J, with 15 bases in between. The CDR3 DNA reads as TGCAGTGCCGTACCTCGGACGGACACAGATACGCAGTATTTT. Amino acids: CSAVPRTDTDTQYF.

The table lists this clonotype with a few counts. The gene calls are TRBV2 and TRBJ1-2, with 8 bases lining up with TRBD1. The CDR3 contains 15 residues. CDR1 and CDR2 from the germline V gene are SNHLY and FYNNEI. Trimming took 6 bases from V and 4 from J; bases not matched to a gene: 10. Here the CDR3 reads CASSSDRAPVYGYTF. The CDR3 nucleotides are TGTGCCAGCAGCTCGGACAGGGCCCCCGTCTATGGCTACACCTTC.

The chain links TRBV5-6 to TRBJ1-2; tentatively, D is TRBD1 (6 bases). V was trimmed by 4 bases and J by 3 bases, leaving 13 bases between them. The CDR3 has 14 amino acids. Germline CDR1 SGHDT, CDR2 YYEEEE. CDR3 sequence: CASSVYRDYYGYTF. As DNA, the CDR3 is TGTGCCAGCAGCGTTTACAGGGATTACTATGGCTACACCTTC.

This clonotype was seen many times. The rearrangement links TRBV20-1 to TRBJ2-7; D not certain. The CDR3 totals 10 residues. Germline V gene data show CDR1 as DFQATT and CDR2 as SNEGSKA (reference sequence). CDR3: CSALKMEQYF. The CDR3 DNA reads as TGCAGCGCGTTAAAAATGGAGCAGTACTTC.